This passage covers 32 T cell receptor beta chains from one sample sequenced in a study of cytomegalovirus exposure and HLA in healthy donors. Primers for the PCR totalled 60 Vbeta and 13 Jbeta. Profiled with immunoSEQ multiplex PCR; TCRdb holds only in-frame clones, not every one. This table has around 180,000 clones, 79% appearing once. The sequenced sample consisted of PBMCs. The receptors here all came from a woman aged 45-65 years in good health and CMV-seronegative.

This clone appeared a few times. V is TRBV5-8 and J is TRBJ2-7; weak D call: TRBD2 (6 bases). Germline values: CDR1 SGHTS, CDR2 YDEGEE. This CDR3 contains 16 residues. The germline V and J ends were trimmed by 5 bases and 1 base, with 19 bases remaining between them. The DNA for the CDR3 is TGTGCCAGCAGAACGGACGGGTGGGACTTATCCTACGAGCAGTACTTC. Encoded protein: CASRTDGWDLSYEQYF.

The V and J genes are TRBV9 and TRBJ2-7, with D perhaps TRBD2 (5 bases). CDR1 and CDR2 (germline): SGDLS, YYNGEE. This CDR3 has 14 amino acids. The V end lost 3 bases, the J end lost 0 bases, and 10 bases lay between the germline ends. The CDR3 coding sequence is TGTGCCAGCAGCGCCGTGGGGAGCTCCTACGAGCAGTACTTC. Translating gives CASSAVGSSYEQYF.

The chain is built from TRBV25-1 and TRBJ1-1, with 7 bases that match TRBD1. V trimming: 6 bases; J trimming: 3 bases; junction bases outside the gene matches: 7. In germline, CDR1 is MGHDK, CDR2 SYGVNS. The CDR3 is made up of 14 amino acids. CDR3 sequence reads: CASRETGFDTEAFF. As DNA, the CDR3 is TGTGCCAGCAGGGAGACAGGGTTTGACACTGAAGCTTTCTTT.

This rearrangement joins TRBV7-2 to TRBJ2-3, with 10 positions matching TRBD1. The CDR3 is 16 amino acids. Trimming at V came to 5 bases and at J to 1 base, leaving 6 bases not matched to a gene. Germline-derived CDR1 and CDR2 are SGHTA and FQGNSA. CDR3 coding DNA: TGTGCCAGCAGCGGACGACAGGGGGCCGGCACAGATACGCAGTATTTT. Its protein is CASSGRQGAGTDTQYF.

With regard to this clone: The junction departs from the called germline gene at one end, perhaps through a read error. Here the CDR3 reads CASSAAPGQGVTYF. CDR3 bases: TGCGCCAGCAGTGCAGCACCGGGACAGGGCGTAACGTACTTC. The chain carries TRBV5-1 and TRBJ1-2, with 9 positions matching TRBD1. The CDR3 covers 14 residues. Germline CDR1 and CDR2: SGHRS and YFSETQ.

This clone was detected a few times. The chain employs TRBV9 and TRBJ1-1, with 7 bases matching TRBD1. The CDR3 spans 17 residues. Trimming removed 2 bases from V and 2 bases from J; junction bases left unmatched: 12. CDR1 and CDR2 from the germline V gene are SGDLS and YYNGEE. CDR3 in DNA: TGTGCCAGCAGCGTCAGGGGGAGAGGATCGAGCAACACTGAAGCTTTCTTT. Residues: CASSVRGRGSSNTEAFF.

This sequence joins TRBV7-8 and TRBJ2-7; 9 nucleotides match TRBD2. Looked up from germline, CDR1 is SGHVS and CDR2 is FQNEAQ. V dropped 1 base and J dropped 5; count of bases not matched to a gene: 9. The CDR3 covers 16 residues. As DNA, the CDR3 is TGTGCCAGCAGCTTAGGGGGTAGCGGGAGTCGGAACGAGCAGTACTTC. This translates into CASSLGGSGSRNEQYF. Supplemented by reference TRBV7-8 and TRBJ2-7, the full variable domain reads GAGVSQSPRYKVAKRGQDVALRCDPISGHVSLFWYQQALGQGPEFLTYFQNEAQLDKSGLPSDRFFAERPEGSVSTLKIQRTQQEDSAVYLCASSLGGSGSRNEQYFGPGTRLTVT.

The V and J genes are TRBV2 and TRBJ2-7; D gene unclear. The ends were cut back, 8 bases at V and 1 base at J, with 9 bases in the middle. The CDR3 runs to 12 residues. Germline CDR1 is SNHLY and CDR2 is FYNNEI. The CDR3 sequence: CASQAISYEQYF. In DNA form, the CDR3 reads TGTGCCAGCCAGGCCATATCCTACGAGCAGTACTTC.

V gene TRBV7-2 combines with J gene TRBJ2-1; 9 bases match TRBD2. V lost 0 bases, J lost 4 bases, and 4 bases stayed unmatched. CDR1 and CDR2 from the germline V gene are SGHTA and FQGNSA. This CDR3 contains 16 residues. This chain's CDR3 is CASSLAGTSSYNEQFF. The CDR3 DNA sequence: TGTGCCAGCAGCTTAGCGGGGACTAGCTCGTACAATGAGCAGTTCTTC.

V gene TRBV7-8 combines with J gene TRBJ1-1; perhaps TRBD1 as D (5 bases). Germline V gene sequence: CDR1 SGHVS, CDR2 FQNEAQ. The CDR3 is 14 amino acids. With 0 bases removed from V and 4 bases from J, the gap between germline ends came to 9 bases. This chain's CDR3 is CASSLAQGATEAFF. In DNA form, the CDR3 reads TGTGCCAGCAGCTTAGCGCAAGGGGCCACTGAAGCTTTCTTT.

The chain combines TRBV30 with TRBJ1-1, with 10 positions matching TRBD1. Germline CDR1 and CDR2: GTSNPN and SVGIG (reference sequence). The CDR3 covers 13 residues. Germline trimming cut 1 base from V and 13 bases from J; bases unmatched to any gene: 9. The CDR3 sequence is CAWSGGTGVIRFF. The CDR3 DNA reads TGTGCCTGGAGTGGAGGGACAGGGGTCATCCGTTTCTTT. The full variable domain, rest sourced from reference TRBV30 and TRBJ1-1, is SQTIHQWPATLVQPVGSPLSLECTVEGTSNPNLYWYRQAAGRGLQLLFYSVGIGQISSEVPQNLSASRPQDRQFILSSKKLLLSDSGFYLCAWSGGTGVIRFFGQGTRLTVV.

CDR3 DNA sequence: TGCGCCAGCAGTCGGACAGGAGCTAACTATGGCTACACCTTC. Translation: CASSRTGANYGYTF. This rearrangement joins TRBV5-1 to TRBJ1-2, with TRBD1 matching 7 bases. Trimming removed 5 bases from V and 0 bases from J; junction bases left unmatched: 4. Germline CDR1 is SGHRS and CDR2 is YFSETQ. This CDR3 is built from 14 residues.

V gene TRBV4-1 combines with J gene TRBJ1-6, with D uncertain. CDR1 MGHRA and CDR2 YSYEKL come from the germline V gene. CDR3 length equals 14 residues. V was cut by 2 bases and J by 8 bases, with 10 bases left in between. The CDR3 DNA follows: TGCGCCAGCAGCCAAAACTCCGGGTATTCACCCCTCCACTTT. Encoded protein: CASSQNSGYSPLHF.

V is TRBV7-9 and J is TRBJ1-3; D uncertain. The CDR3 runs to 15 residues. With 1 base removed from V and 0 bases from J, the gap between germline ends came to 7 bases. Germline V lookup: CDR1 SEHNR, CDR2 FQNEAQ (reference sequence). The CDR3 DNA reads as TGTGCCAGCAGCTTAGTCGGGATCTCTGGAAACACCATATATTTT. It is translated as CASSLVGISGNTIYF.

The chain links TRBV28 to TRBJ2-7, with TRBD2 identical over 8 bases. The CDR3 is made up of 15 amino acids. Per germline, CDR1 MDHEN and CDR2 SYDVKM. The trim removed 3 bases at V and 5 bases at J, leaving 9 bases unmatched. The CDR3 bases are TGTGCCAGCAGTTTCGGAGCGGGAGTTATAAACGAGCAGTACTTC. This sequence encodes CASSFGAGVINEQYF.

The CDR3 nucleotides are TGTGCCTGGAGTCCCGGGACAGGGAACTATGGCTACACCTTC. Translation gives CAWSPGTGNYGYTF. This chain links TRBV30 with TRBJ1-2; 9 nucleotides align to TRBD1. CDR1 and CDR2 from the germline V gene are GTSNPN and SVGIG (reference sequence). The CDR3 is made up of 14 amino acids. V shed 2 bases and J 2 bases; nucleotides not matched to a gene: 3. Full variable domain (remainder filled in from reference TRBV30 and TRBJ1-2): SQTIHQWPATLVQPVGSPLSLECTVEGTSNPNLYWYRQAAGRGLQLLFYSVGIGQISSEVPQNLSASRPQDRQFILSSKKLLLSDSGFYLCAWSPGTGNYGYTFGSGTRLTVV.

The chain uses TRBV7-2 and TRBJ2-7; tentative D call: TRBD2 (6 bases). Germline V gene lookup returns CDR1 SGHTA and CDR2 FQGNSA. The CDR3 contains 12 residues. V was cut by 5 bases and J by 13 bases, with 18 bases left in between. The CDR3 DNA is TGTGCCAGCAGCCCCCCGGGCGGGGTCAATTACTTC. Amino acids: CASSPPGGVNYF.

This clone appeared a single time. This chain uses TRBV10-3 with TRBJ2-3; tentatively, D is TRBD1 (5 bases). Germline CDR1 and CDR2: ENHRY and SYGVKD. This CDR3 spans 13 amino acids. V lost 5 bases and J lost 6, with 12 bases in between. CDR3 nucleotides: TGTGCCATCAGTATACAGGTAGTGGATACGCAGTATTTT. Protein sequence: CAISIQVVDTQYF.

This clone appeared a single time. The chain couples TRBV5-6 to TRBJ2-7, with 12 bases that match TRBD2. The CDR3 contains 16 residues. Per the germline V gene, CDR1 is SGHDT and CDR2 is YYEEEE. The V and J ends lost 3 bases and 4 bases, in that order; junction bases with no gene match: 8. The CDR3: CASSSSPTSGSYEQYF. DNA of the CDR3: TGTGCCAGCAGCTCCTCCCCGACTAGCGGGAGTTACGAGCAGTACTTC.

The chain recombines TRBV28 with TRBJ2-4; D perhaps matches TRBD2 (5 bases). The ends were cut back, 4 bases at V and 0 bases at J, with 13 bases in the middle. CDR1 and CDR2 from the germline V gene are MDHEN and SYDVKM. CDR3 size: 16 residues. The CDR3 DNA reads TGTGCCAGCAGTTATCCAGGACTTATAGCCAAAAACATTCAGTACTTC. Translating it yields CASSYPGLIAKNIQYF.

This chain connects TRBV7-9 to TRBJ2-2; 7 nucleotides align to TRBD1. J was trimmed by 0 bases and V by 5 bases; bases with no gene match: 3. CDR1 is SEHNR, CDR2 FQNEAQ, per germline (reference sequence). CDR3 length equals 15 residues. In DNA, the CDR3 is TGTGCCAGCAGCGGTGGACAGGCGAACACCGGGGAGCTGTTTTTT. Protein product: CASSGGQANTGELFF.

This clone was seen once. The V gene is TRBV9, the J gene TRBJ2-5, with 7 bases lining up with TRBD1. This CDR3 has 13 residues. The J segment lost 2 bases and the V segment lost 2 bases, leaving 0 bases of the junction unmatched. CDR1 is SGDLS and CDR2 is YYNGEE in the germline V gene. The CDR3 region has the DNA TGTGCCAGCAGCGTGGACAGGCAAGAGACCCAGTACTTC. This sequence encodes CASSVDRQETQYF.

Details on this clone: The identical CDR3 is also encoded by other nucleotide sequences in the sample. The chain links TRBV4-1 to TRBJ1-2, with 7 bases identical to TRBD1. Losses at the gene ends were 2 bases for V and 4 bases for J; bases not matched to a gene: 19. This CDR3 region has 19 residues. CDR1 and CDR2 (germline): MGHRA, YSYEKL. CDR3 DNA sequence: TGCGCCAGCAGCCAACCACAGGGGTACAAAGACAGTCGAACCTATGGCTACACCTTC. Amino acid sequence: CASSQPQGYKDSRTYGYTF.

The chain combines TRBV7-9 with TRBJ1-1, with TRBD1 identical over 7 bases. The CDR3 spans 11 residues. V was clipped by 2 bases and J by 11 bases; unmatched bases: 2. CDR1 is SEHNR, CDR2 FQNEAQ, per germline (reference sequence). CDR3 DNA sequence: TGTGCCAGCAGCTTACAGGGGGACGCTTTCTTT. It yields the protein CASSLQGDAFF.

The genes are TRBV4-1 and TRBJ2-1; 8 nucleotides line up with TRBD1. The CDR3 is 15 amino acids. The V gene's germline CDR1 is MGHRA and CDR2 YSYEKL. V dropped 3 bases and J dropped 9; count of bases not matched to a gene: 10. This CDR3 reads CASSQVPRGRGEQFF. The CDR3 nucleotides are TGCGCCAGCAGCCAGGTTCCCAGGGGGCGCGGTGAGCAGTTCTTC.

The chain uses TRBV6-5 and TRBJ1-1; D unclear. V was clipped by 0 bases and J by 6 bases, with 11 bases between them. The length of the CDR3 is 14 residues. Germline values: CDR1 MNHEY, CDR2 SVGAGI. The CDR3 bases are TGTGCCAGCAGTTACTCCGGGGAAGCGTCTGAAGCTTTCTTT. Residues: CASSYSGEASEAFF.

As DNA, the CDR3 is TGCGCCAGCAGCGTAGAACAGGGCCTCGGGACCCAGTACTTC. It is translated as CASSVEQGLGTQYF. This sequence joins TRBV5-1 and TRBJ2-5, with D possibly TRBD1 on 6 matching bases. This CDR3 contains 14 residues. Germline loops: CDR1 SGHRS, CDR2 YFSETQ. Trimming pared 4 bases from V and 7 bases from J, leaving 17 bases between.

V is TRBV7-3 and J is TRBJ2-3, with TRBD2 as a possible D gene (6 bases). The CDR3 runs to 14 residues. V shed 6 bases and J shed 6 bases, with 16 bases lying between them. Per the germline V gene, CDR1 is SGHTA and CDR2 is FQGTGA. In nucleotides, the CDR3 is TGTGCCAGCAGAGGGGCCTCGGCGGGGGATACGCAGTATTTT. As protein: CASRGASAGDTQYF.

The chain employs TRBV5-1 and TRBJ2-5; unclear D gene. This CDR3 spans 15 amino acids. The V end was cut by 4 bases, the J end by 5 bases, with 18 bases between. In germline, CDR1 is SGHRS, CDR2 YFSETQ. This CDR3 is CASSLSRLFLETQYF. DNA of the CDR3: TGCGCCAGCAGCCTTTCCCGACTCTTTTTGGAGACCCAGTACTTC.

The chain uses TRBV5-8 and TRBJ1-4, with 7 bases aligning to TRBD1. Germline CDR1 reads SGHTS; CDR2 reads YDEGEE. CDR3 length: 15 amino acids. With V trimmed by 1 base and J by 6 bases, 6 bases remained unmatched. CDR3 amino acids: CASSLFIGTDEKLFF. CDR3 nucleotide sequence: TGTGCCAGCAGCTTGTTTATAGGGACAGATGAAAAACTGTTTTTT.

The chain joins TRBV28 to TRBJ1-2; no reliable D call. Between the trimmed V and J ends, which lost 1 base and 2 bases, there was a span of 17 bases. The germline CDR1 and CDR2 sequences are MDHEN and SYDVKM. This CDR3 comprises 17 residues. The CDR3 spells CASSLFSPGNQNYGYTF. CDR3 sequence (DNA): TGTGCCAGCAGTTTATTCAGTCCGGGTAACCAGAACTATGGCTACACCTTC.

The V gene is TRBV2, the J gene TRBJ1-5; 8 positions match TRBD1. Germline V CDR1 and CDR2: SNHLY, FYNNEI. With V trimmed by 6 bases and J by 1 base, 2 bases remained unmatched. The CDR3 runs to 14 residues. The CDR3 nucleotides are TGTGCCAGCAGCAGGGGGCAAAGCAATCAGCCCCAGCATTTT. This codes for CASSRGQSNQPQHF.